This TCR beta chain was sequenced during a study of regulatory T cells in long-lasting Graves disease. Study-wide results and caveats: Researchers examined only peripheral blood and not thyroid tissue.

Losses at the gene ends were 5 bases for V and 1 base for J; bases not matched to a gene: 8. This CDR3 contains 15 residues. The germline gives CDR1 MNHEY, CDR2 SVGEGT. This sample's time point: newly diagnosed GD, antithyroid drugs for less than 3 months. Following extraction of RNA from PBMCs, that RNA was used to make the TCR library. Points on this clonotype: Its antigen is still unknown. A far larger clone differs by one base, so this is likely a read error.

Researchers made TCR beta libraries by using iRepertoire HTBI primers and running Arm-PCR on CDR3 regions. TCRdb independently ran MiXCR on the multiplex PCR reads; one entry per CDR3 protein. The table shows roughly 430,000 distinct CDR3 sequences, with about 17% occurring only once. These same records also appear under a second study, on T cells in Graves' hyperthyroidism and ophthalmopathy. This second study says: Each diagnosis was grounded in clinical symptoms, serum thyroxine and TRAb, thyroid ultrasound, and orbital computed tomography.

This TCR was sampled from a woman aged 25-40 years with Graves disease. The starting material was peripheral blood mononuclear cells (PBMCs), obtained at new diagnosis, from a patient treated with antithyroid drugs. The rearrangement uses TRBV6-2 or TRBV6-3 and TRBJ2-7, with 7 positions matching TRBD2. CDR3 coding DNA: TGTGCCAGCAGTCACCCCTTCGGGAGGTCCTACGAGCAGTACTTC. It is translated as CASSHPFGRSYEQYF.